The 28 T cell receptor beta chains given below trace back to one sample, sequenced in a study of T cell responses to AZD1222 COVID-19 vaccine. Assay used: immunoSEQ multiplex PCR; TCRdb lists only in-frame clones, some missing. The sample includes 90,000 to 120,000 clones, about nine tenths of them seen just once. The material sequenced was peripheral blood, taken on day 0 of AZD1222 vaccination. The receptor set was obtained from an adult in good health.

In this sample, this clone turned up a few times. Other DNA sequences within the sample encode an identical CDR3. The chain links TRBV4-1 to TRBJ1-1; a weak D match, TRBD1 (6 bases). Trimming stripped 4 bases from V and 4 bases from J, with 13 bases between. The CDR3 is 14 residues long. Germline lookup yields CDR1 MGHRA and CDR2 YSYEKL. As DNA, the CDR3 is TGCGCCAGCAGCCTCGGGGGAGGGGGCACTGAAGCTTTCTTT. It encodes CASSLGGGGTEAFF.

The V gene is TRBV3-1 (or the pseudogene TRBV3-2), the J gene TRBJ1-1, with D possibly being TRBD1 (6 bases). CDR3 length: 14 amino acids. Trimming removed 0 bases from V and 3 bases from J, with 8 bases in between. Germline-derived CDR1 and CDR2 are LGHDT and YNNKEL (reference sequence). The CDR3 nucleotides read TGTGCCAGCAGCCAAGATGCAGGGGACACTGAAGCTTTCTTT. Translation: CASSQDAGDTEAFF.

The gene calls are TRBV4-1 and TRBJ2-3; the D gene is possibly TRBD1 (5 bases). The germline V gene has CDR1 MGHRA and CDR2 YSYEKL. The V and J ends lost 3 bases and 4 bases respectively, with 20 bases between them. The CDR3 extends over 17 amino acids. CDR3 DNA sequence: TGCGCCAGCAGCCAGGCCGGTGGTCGAAGGGGCGCAGATACGCAGTATTTT. This codes for CASSQAGGRRGADTQYF.

The table lists this clone with a count of one. The CDR3, as DNA: TGTGCCAGCAGCTTAGCGAGGGACACGATTCCAACTGAAGCTTTCTTT. Protein: CASSLARDTIPTEAFF. This chain connects TRBV7-9 to TRBJ1-1, with D possibly being TRBD1 (6 bases). V lost 0 bases to trimming and J lost 5 bases, with 16 bases between them. The CDR3 has 16 residues. Germline V gene data show CDR1 as SEHNR and CDR2 as FQNEAQ (reference sequence).

The chain links TRBV2 to TRBJ1-1; D is unresolved. The CDR3 contains 11 residues. V was shortened by 10 bases and J by 4 bases, with 10 bases between the two germline ends. Germline CDR1 reads SNHLY; CDR2 reads FYNNEI. CDR3 sequence: CAMDSITEAFF. Written as DNA, the CDR3 is TGTGCCATGGACTCTATCACTGAAGCTTTCTTT.

V and J are TRBV5-1 and TRBJ1-4; 9 bases map to TRBD1. V was pared by 4 bases and J by 7 bases, with 8 bases of the junction left unmatched. Germline CDR1 reads SGHRS; CDR2 reads YFSETQ. The CDR3 has 15 amino acids. In DNA form, the CDR3 reads TGCGCCAGCAGCGACACAGGGGGCGCGGGTGAAAAACTGTTTTTT. Translating gives CASSDTGGAGEKLFF.

This chain uses TRBV5-4 with TRBJ2-6, with no clear D. V lost 0 bases, J lost 2 bases, and 6 bases lay in between. Germline V gene data show CDR1 as SGHNT and CDR2 as YYREEE (reference sequence). The CDR3 is 15 residues long. The CDR3 nucleotides are TGTGCCAGCAGCTTGGAGCCTCCTGGGGCCAACGTCCTGACTTTC. Amino acid sequence: CASSLEPPGANVLTF.

V usage is TRBV9 and J usage is TRBJ2-3; maybe TRBD1 (5 bases). Per the germline V gene, CDR1 is SGDLS and CDR2 is YYNGEE. The CDR3 has 16 amino acids. Trimming took off 6 bases at V and 2 bases at J, with 19 bases between the two ends. The CDR3 reads CASNPSRGQNTDTQYF. CDR3 sequence (DNA): TGTGCCAGCAACCCTTCAAGGGGCCAAAACACAGATACGCAGTATTTT.

The chain carries TRBV6-1 and TRBJ2-7, with no clear D. The germline CDR1 and CDR2 sequences are MNHNS and SASEGT. The V end was cut by 3 bases, the J end by 4 bases, with 13 bases between. The CDR3 extends over 14 amino acids. The CDR3, as DNA: TGTGCCAGCAGTGACCCTCCTGGGTTATACGAGCAGTACTTC. It translates to CASSDPPGLYEQYF.

The chain is built from TRBV14 and TRBJ2-7, with D possibly being TRBD2 (6 bases). The CDR3 loop spans 18 amino acids. Germline CDR1 reads SGHDN; CDR2 reads FVKESK. V dropped 4 bases and J dropped 4 bases, with 26 bases sitting between them. CDR3 in DNA: TGTGCCAGCAGCCCCCCGGGGATTACAGGACTACGATTTTACGAGCAGTACTTC. It translates to CASSPPGITGLRFYEQYF.

The V call is TRBV19, the J call TRBJ2-1; 7 bases are a match to TRBD1. Unmatched junction bases numbered 21, after V lost 2 bases and J lost 8 bases. Per germline, CDR1 LNHDA and CDR2 SQIVND (reference sequence). The length of the CDR3 is 19 residues. In DNA form, the CDR3 reads TGTGCCAGTAGTATATTCGCAGGGGGAGAGATCCCTTCGTGTGATGAGCAGTTCTTC. Its protein is CASSIFAGGEIPSCDEQFF.

V and J are TRBV6-5 and TRBJ1-2; D uncertain. Trimming shortened V by 0 bases and J by 14 bases, and 22 bases separated the two germline ends. The germline V gene encodes CDR1 MNHEY and CDR2 SVGAGI. CDR3 size: 15 residues. CDR3 protein: CASSYSNSYNVARTF. The CDR3 nucleotides are TGTGCCAGCAGTTACTCGAATTCGTACAACGTAGCTCGAACCTTC.

This clone was recorded only once. This chain joins TRBV5-6 and TRBJ1-1; D perhaps matches TRBD1 (6 bases). The CDR3 runs to 14 residues. Trimming stripped 3 bases from V and 6 bases from J, with 15 bases between. Per germline, CDR1 SGHDT and CDR2 YYEEEE. The CDR3 region has the DNA TGTGCCAGCAGCTCCGCCCCGGACAGACCTGAAGCTTTCTTT. Translated: CASSSAPDRPEAFF.

V gene TRBV7-9 combines with J gene TRBJ2-1, with 10 positions matching TRBD1. The CDR3 covers 16 residues. Losses at the gene ends were 5 bases for V and 2 bases for J; bases not matched to a gene: 6. The V gene's germline CDR1 is SEHNR and CDR2 FQNEAQ (reference sequence). CDR3 in DNA: TGTGCCAGCAGCGACGGGACAGGGGTACCCTACAATGAGCAGTTCTTC. Translated: CASSDGTGVPYNEQFF.

The rearrangement joins TRBV5-1 to TRBJ2-1, with D tentatively TRBD2 (5 bases). Trimming pared 2 bases from V and 6 bases from J, leaving 6 bases between. The CDR3 spans 12 residues. Germline V gives CDR1 SGHRS, CDR2 YFSETQ. The CDR3 here is CASSFSGNEQFF. CDR3 nucleotides: TGCGCCAGCAGCTTCAGCGGCAATGAGCAGTTCTTC.

The V and J genes are TRBV5-3 and TRBJ2-5; tentative D call: TRBD1 (5 bases). TRBV5-3 is an open reading frame, and its role is uncertain. CDR3 length equals 16 residues. Trimming cost V 4 bases and J 2 bases, with 18 bases left between them. CDR3 nucleotide sequence: TGTGCCAGAAGCCGCGAGCAGGGATTGGGTCAAGAGACCCAGTACTTC. Translating gives CARSREQGLGQETQYF.

This clone was seen a single time. This CDR3 is missing its conserved last phenylalanine or tryptophan, likely due to a read error. The rearrangement links TRBV5-5 to TRBJ1-6, with D possibly being TRBD1 (5 bases). The CDR3 contains 17 residues. V was clipped by 0 bases and J by 2 bases, with 12 bases between them. Germline V gives CDR1 SGHKS, CDR2 YYEKEE (reference sequence). The CDR3 DNA reads TGTGCCAGCAGCTTGGGGGCGGGGGGACCCTATAATTCACCCCTCCACCTT. It translates to CASSLGAGGPYNSPLHL.

V and J are TRBV28 and TRBJ2-7; 10 nucleotides line up with TRBD1. The CDR3 consists of 16 residues. V shed 6 bases, J shed 5 bases, and the junction held 13 bases outside the gene matches. Germline-derived CDR1 and CDR2 are MDHEN and SYDVKM. The chain's CDR3 is CASRGSGTGEVNEQYF. The CDR3 coding sequence is TGTGCCAGCAGGGGATCCGGGACAGGGGAAGTCAACGAGCAGTACTTC.

This chain links TRBV10-3 with TRBJ1-2, with D possibly being TRBD1 (6 bases). Germline V gene data show CDR1 as ENHRY and CDR2 as SYGVKD. The CDR3 totals 15 residues. The V end was cut by 4 bases, the J end by 0 bases, with 12 bases between. The CDR3 nucleotides are TGTGCCATCAGTGCGACAGGCGAAGCTAACTATGGCTACACCTTC. Its translation: CAISATGEANYGYTF.

This clone has a single count. The chain is built from TRBV9 and TRBJ1-1; D is perhaps TRBD1 (5 bases). With 3 bases removed from V and 13 bases from J, the gap between germline ends came to 13 bases. The germline V gene has CDR1 SGDLS and CDR2 YYNGEE. The CDR3 has 11 amino acids. This CDR3 is CASSAAGGLFF. The CDR3 DNA reads TGTGCCAGCAGCGCAGCCGGGGGTCTTTTCTTT.

This chain uses TRBV3-1 (or the pseudogene TRBV3-2) with TRBJ2-7, with TRBD1 matching over 7 bases. CDR1 and CDR2 from the germline V gene are LGHDT and YNNKEL (reference sequence). Trimming removed 4 bases from V and 1 base from J; junction bases left unmatched: 10. The CDR3 is 16 residues long. DNA of the CDR3: TGTGCCAGCAGCCCCCTCAGTAGGGACAGATCCTACGAGCAGTACTTC. It yields the protein CASSPLSRDRSYEQYF.

The rearrangement links TRBV7-8 to TRBJ1-1; no reliable D call. This CDR3 contains 14 residues. V lost 0 bases and J 4 bases, leaving 9 bases between the germline ends. CDR1 and CDR2 (germline): SGHVS, FQNEAQ. In nucleotides, the CDR3 is TGTGCCAGCAGCTTAGCCGCGCCTTCCACTGAAGCTTTCTTT. The encoded protein is CASSLAAPSTEAFF.

The chain carries TRBV4-1 and TRBJ1-1, with TRBD1 identical over 7 bases. There are 15 residues in the CDR3. Per germline, CDR1 MGHRA and CDR2 YSYEKL. Germline trimming cut 0 bases from V and 0 bases from J; bases unmatched to any gene: 1. The CDR3 sequence: CASSQEDRMNTEAFF. DNA of the CDR3: TGCGCCAGCAGCCAAGAGGACAGGATGAACACTGAAGCTTTCTTT.

The gene calls are TRBV6-1 and TRBJ1-5; D is perhaps TRBD1 (5 bases). Germline-derived CDR1 and CDR2 are MNHNS and SASEGT. The CDR3 has 17 residues. The V end was cut by 3 bases, the J end by 0 bases, with 15 bases between. This chain's CDR3 is CASSDREMVNSNQPQHF. CDR3 coding DNA: TGTGCCAGCAGTGACAGGGAAATGGTGAATAGCAATCAGCCCCAGCATTTT.

The CDR3 spells CASSLAQTPLYGYTF. The CDR3 coding sequence is TGTGCCAGCAGCTTAGCGCAGACCCCCCTTTATGGCTACACCTTC. The chain has TRBV7-9 and TRBJ1-2; D not resolved. The ends were cut back, 0 bases at V and 5 bases at J, with 13 bases in the middle. This CDR3 region has 15 residues. In germline, CDR1 is SEHNR, CDR2 FQNEAQ (reference sequence).

The chain is built from TRBV5-4 and TRBJ1-5, with 10 bases fitting TRBD1. The germline CDR1 and CDR2 sequences are SGHNT and YYREEE (reference sequence). Trimming took 4 bases from V and 4 from J; bases not matched to a gene: 5. The length of the CDR3 is 15 residues. In DNA, the CDR3 is TGTGCCAGCAGCGCCGGGACAGGGGTAAATCAGCCCCAGCATTTT. Translation gives CASSAGTGVNQPQHF.

This sequence joins TRBV5-1 and TRBJ1-6, with D perhaps TRBD1 (5 bases). The ends were cut back, 0 bases at V and 0 bases at J, with 7 bases in the middle. The CDR3 runs to 16 residues. Germline values: CDR1 SGHRS, CDR2 YFSETQ. The DNA for the CDR3 is TGCGCCAGCAGCTTGGCAGGGAGCTCCTATAATTCACCCCTCCACTTT. It translates to CASSLAGSSYNSPLHF. Variable domain in full (rest from reference TRBV5-1 and TRBJ1-6): KAGVTQTPRYLIKTRGQQVTLSCSPISGHRSVSWYQQTPGQGLQFLFEYFSETQRNKGNFPGRFSGRQFSNSRSEMNVSTLELGDSALYLCASSLAGSSYNSPLHFGNGTRLTVT.

In this sample, this clone turned up once. The chain links TRBV19 to TRBJ2-2, with 8 nucleotides matching TRBD1. After removal of 5 bases from V and 4 bases from J, the junction contained 6 bases not matched to a gene. This CDR3 contains 15 residues. CDR1 and CDR2 (germline): LNHDA, SQIVND (reference sequence). The CDR3 DNA reads as TGTGCCAGTAGTCCCCGGACAGGGCCCACCGGGGAGCTGTTTTTT. Protein: CASSPRTGPTGELFF.